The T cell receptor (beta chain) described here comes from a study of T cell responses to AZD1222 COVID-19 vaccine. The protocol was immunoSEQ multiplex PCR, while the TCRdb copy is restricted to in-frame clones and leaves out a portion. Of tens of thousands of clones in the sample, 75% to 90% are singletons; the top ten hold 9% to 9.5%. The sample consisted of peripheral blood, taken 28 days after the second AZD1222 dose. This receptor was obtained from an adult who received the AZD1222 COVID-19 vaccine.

The CDR3 here is CASSLRGPMGYTF. DNA of the CDR3: TGTGCCAGCAGCTTGCGGGGACCCATGGGCTACACCTTC. This chain links TRBV5-6 with TRBJ1-2, with D tentatively TRBD1 (5 bases). There are 13 residues in the CDR3. Germline lookup yields CDR1 SGHDT and CDR2 YYEEEE. Trimming took off 1 base at V and 8 bases at J, with 12 bases between the two ends.